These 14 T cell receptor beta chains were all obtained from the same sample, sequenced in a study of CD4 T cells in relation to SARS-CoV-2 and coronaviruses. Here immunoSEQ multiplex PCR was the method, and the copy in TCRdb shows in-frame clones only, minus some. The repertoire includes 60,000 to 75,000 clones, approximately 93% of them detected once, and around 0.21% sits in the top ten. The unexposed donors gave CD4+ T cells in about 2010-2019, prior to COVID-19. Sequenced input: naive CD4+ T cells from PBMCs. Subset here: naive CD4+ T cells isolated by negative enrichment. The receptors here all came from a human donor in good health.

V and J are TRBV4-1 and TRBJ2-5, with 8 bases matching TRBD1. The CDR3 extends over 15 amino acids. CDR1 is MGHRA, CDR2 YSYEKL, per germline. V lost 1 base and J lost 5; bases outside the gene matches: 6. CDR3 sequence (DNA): TGCGCCAGCAGCCAAGGAACAGGGGGGACGGAGACCCAGTACTTC. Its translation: CASSQGTGGTETQYF.

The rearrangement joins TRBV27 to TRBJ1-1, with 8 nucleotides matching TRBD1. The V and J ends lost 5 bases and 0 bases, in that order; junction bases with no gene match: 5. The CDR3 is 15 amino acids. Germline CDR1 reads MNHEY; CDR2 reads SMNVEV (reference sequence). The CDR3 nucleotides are TGTGCCAGCAGTGGACCGACAGGGGTGAACACTGAAGCTTTCTTT. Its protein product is CASSGPTGVNTEAFF.

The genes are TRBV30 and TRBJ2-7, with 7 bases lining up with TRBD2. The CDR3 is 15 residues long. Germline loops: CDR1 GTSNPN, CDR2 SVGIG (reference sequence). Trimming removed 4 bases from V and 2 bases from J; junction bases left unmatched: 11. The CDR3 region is CAWMGGPAGTYEQYF. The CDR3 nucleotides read TGTGCCTGGATGGGCGGTCCAGCGGGAACCTACGAGCAGTACTTC.

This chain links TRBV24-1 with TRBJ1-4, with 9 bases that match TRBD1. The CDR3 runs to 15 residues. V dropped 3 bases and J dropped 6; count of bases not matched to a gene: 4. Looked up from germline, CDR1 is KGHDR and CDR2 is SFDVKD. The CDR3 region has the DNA TGTGCCACCAGTGATACGACAGGGGGGGATGAAAAACTGTTTTTT. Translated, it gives CATSDTTGGDEKLFF.

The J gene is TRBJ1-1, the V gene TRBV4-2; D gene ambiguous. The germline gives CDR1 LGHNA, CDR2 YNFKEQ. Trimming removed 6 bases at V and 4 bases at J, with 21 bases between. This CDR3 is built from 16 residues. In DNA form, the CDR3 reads TGTGCCAGCAGTCCATCCTCTCTAGGCAGGCCCACTGAAGCTTTCTTT. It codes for CASSPSSLGRPTEAFF.

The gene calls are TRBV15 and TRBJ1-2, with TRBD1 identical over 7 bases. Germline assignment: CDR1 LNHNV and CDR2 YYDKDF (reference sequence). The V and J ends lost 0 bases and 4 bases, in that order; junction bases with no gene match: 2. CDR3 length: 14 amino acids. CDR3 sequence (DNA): TGTGCCACCAGCAGAGATCCAGGGGGCTATGGCTACACCTTC. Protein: CATSRDPGGYGYTF.

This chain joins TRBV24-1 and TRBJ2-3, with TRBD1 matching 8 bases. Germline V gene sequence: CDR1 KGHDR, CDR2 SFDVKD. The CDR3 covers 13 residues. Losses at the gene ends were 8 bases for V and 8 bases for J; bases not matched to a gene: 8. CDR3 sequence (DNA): TGTGCCACCATCGGGACAGGCGGCGGTACGCAGTATTTT. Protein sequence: CATIGTGGGTQYF.

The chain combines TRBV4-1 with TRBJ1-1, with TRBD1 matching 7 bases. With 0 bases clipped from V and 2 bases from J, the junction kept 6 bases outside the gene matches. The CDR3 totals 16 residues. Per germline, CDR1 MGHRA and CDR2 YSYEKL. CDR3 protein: CASSQESTGINTEAFF. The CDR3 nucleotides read TGCGCCAGCAGCCAAGAATCGACAGGGATTAACACTGAAGCTTTCTTT.

The CDR3 DNA reads as TGTGCCAGCAGACCCAACAGTGCGAACACTGAAGCTTTCTTT. It is translated as CASRPNSANTEAFF. This chain links TRBV28 with TRBJ1-1; no firm D call. Germline assignment: CDR1 MDHEN and CDR2 SYDVKM. V lost 6 bases and J lost 1, with 12 bases in between. The CDR3 is 14 residues long.

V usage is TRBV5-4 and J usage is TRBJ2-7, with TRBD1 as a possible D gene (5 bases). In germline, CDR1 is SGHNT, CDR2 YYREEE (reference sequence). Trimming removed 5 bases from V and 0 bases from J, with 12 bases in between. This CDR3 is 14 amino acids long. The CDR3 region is CASRKDISSYEQYF. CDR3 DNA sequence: TGTGCCAGCAGAAAGGACATAAGCTCCTACGAGCAGTACTTC.

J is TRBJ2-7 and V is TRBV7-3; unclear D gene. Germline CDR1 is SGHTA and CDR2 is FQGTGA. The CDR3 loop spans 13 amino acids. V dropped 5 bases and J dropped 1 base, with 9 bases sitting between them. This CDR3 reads CASSPKGSYEQYF. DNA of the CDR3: TGTGCCAGCAGCCCAAAGGGTTCCTACGAGCAGTACTTC.

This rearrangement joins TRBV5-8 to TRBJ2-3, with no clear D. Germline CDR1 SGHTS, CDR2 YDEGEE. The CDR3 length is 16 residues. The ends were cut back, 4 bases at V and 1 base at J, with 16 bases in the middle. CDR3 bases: TGTGCCAGCAGCCCTACCCATACAAGGGGCACAGATACGCAGTATTTT. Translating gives CASSPTHTRGTDTQYF. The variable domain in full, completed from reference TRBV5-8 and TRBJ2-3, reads EAGVTQSPTHLIKTRGQQATLRCSPISGHTSVYWYQQALGLGLQFLLWYDEGEERNRGNFPPRFSGRQFPNYSSELNVNALELEDSALYLCASSPTHTRGTDTQYFGPGTRLTVL.

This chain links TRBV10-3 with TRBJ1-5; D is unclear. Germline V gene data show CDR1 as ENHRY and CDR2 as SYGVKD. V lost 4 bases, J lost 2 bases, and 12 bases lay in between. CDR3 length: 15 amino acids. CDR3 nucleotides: TGTGCCATCAGTGGTACATTGGGCGGCAATCAGCCCCAGCATTTT. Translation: CAISGTLGGNQPQHF.

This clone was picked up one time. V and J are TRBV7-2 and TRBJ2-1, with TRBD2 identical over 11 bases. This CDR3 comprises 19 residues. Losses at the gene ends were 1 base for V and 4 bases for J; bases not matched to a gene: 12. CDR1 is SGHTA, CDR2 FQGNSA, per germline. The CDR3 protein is CASSLGVGVSGGGYNEQFF. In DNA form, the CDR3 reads TGTGCCAGCAGCTTAGGGGTAGGGGTTAGCGGGGGGGGTTACAATGAGCAGTTCTTC.